Listed here are 6 T cell receptor beta chains from one sample, sequenced in a study of cytomegalovirus exposure and HLA in healthy donors. In the PCR, 60 Vbeta and 13 Jbeta primers were used. The table came from immunoSEQ multiplex PCR; TCRdb's copy has only in-frame clones and leaves some out. The sample holds around 140,000 clones, around 72% seen once. Sequenced sample: PBMCs. The receptors shown here come from a man in his forties or fifties in good health and CMV-seropositive.

This chain uses TRBV6-1 with TRBJ2-6; the D gene is possibly TRBD1 (6 bases). Trimming removed 4 bases from V and 0 bases from J, with 16 bases in between. The CDR3 has 18 amino acids. Germline CDR1 reads MNHNS; CDR2 reads SASEGT. CDR3 in DNA: TGTGCCAGCAGTGCCGAGACAGGCCTCCACTCTGGGGCCAACGTCCTGACTTTC. It yields the protein CASSAETGLHSGANVLTF.

This chain links TRBV27 with TRBJ2-5; a possible D gene is TRBD1 (6 bases). The end of the DNA aligns better with TRBJ2-7, so the J call may be wrong. Germline V gene data show CDR1 as MNHEY and CDR2 as SMNVEV (reference sequence). The CDR3 is 15 amino acids. As DNA, the CDR3 is TGTGCCAGCAGTCTCCACAGGGTCCAGGACGGCGAGCAGTACTTC. Amino acid sequence: CASSLHRVQDGEQYF.

The V call is TRBV5-4, the J call TRBJ2-1, with TRBD1 identical over 9 bases. This CDR3 region has 15 residues. Germline V gene data show CDR1 as SGHNT and CDR2 as YYREEE (reference sequence). The V gene end was trimmed by 4 bases and the J gene end by 6 bases; junction bases not matched to a gene: 8. CDR3 sequence: CASSPRDRAINEQFF. CDR3 nucleotide sequence: TGTGCCAGCAGCCCGCGGGACAGGGCTATCAATGAGCAGTTCTTC. The full variable domain, with the rest looked up from reference TRBV5-4 and TRBJ2-1, is ETGVTQSPTHLIKTRGQQVTLRCSSQSGHNTVSWYQQALGQGPQFIFQYYREEENGRGNFPPRFSGLQFPNYSSELNVNALELDDSALYLCASSPRDRAINEQFFGPGTRLTVL.

The chain is built from TRBV7-8 and TRBJ1-5; TRBD1 matches at 7 bases. Looked up from germline, CDR1 is SGHVS and CDR2 is FQNEAQ. Trimming took 0 bases from V and 0 from J; bases not matched to a gene: 2. CDR3 length equals 16 residues. CDR3 sequence (DNA): TGTGCCAGCAGCTTAGCGACAGGGACTAGCAATCAGCCCCAGCATTTT. This gives the protein CASSLATGTSNQPQHF.

V is TRBV29-1 and J is TRBJ1-1; 10 bases are a match to TRBD1. Per the germline V gene, CDR1 is SQVTM and CDR2 is ANQGSEA. Trimming removed 6 bases from V and 10 bases from J; junction bases left unmatched: 11. The CDR3 runs to 13 residues. CDR3 region: CSVVRDRGRGAFF. The CDR3 coding sequence is TGCAGCGTCGTCCGGGACAGGGGCCGTGGAGCTTTCTTT.

The chain's CDR3 is CASRLTGANTEAFF. CDR3 DNA sequence: TGTGCCAGTCGATTGACAGGGGCTAACACTGAAGCTTTCTTT. The V gene is TRBV19, the J gene TRBJ1-1; 8 nucleotides line up with TRBD1. Trimming took 8 bases from V and 2 from J; bases not matched to a gene: 7. The germline V gene has CDR1 LNHDA and CDR2 SQIVND (reference sequence). The CDR3 contains 14 residues.